This record covers a single TCR beta chain. The antigen remains undetermined. Germline CDR1 and CDR2: SNHLY and FYNNEI. The CDR3 extends over 14 amino acids. Trimming shortened V by 7 bases and J by 3 bases, and 15 bases separated the two germline ends. This sample stems from a study of cytomegalovirus exposure and HLA in healthy donors. The PCR contained 60 Vbeta and 13 Jbeta primers. Sequenced by immunoSEQ multiplex PCR; TCRdb stores in-frame clones only, minus some. The sample includes 90,000 to 120,000 clones, about 68% of them seen just once. Study results and caveats: Among TCR beta chains, those listed as cytomegalovirus-associated numbered fewer than 200. Fewer N-insertions than the approximately 610-donor mean were reportedly shown by an Asian-associated ancestry cluster in a later analysis. A later analysis linked a missense variant in DCLRE1C to the trimming of TCR beta V and J genes.

The chain uses TRBV2 and TRBJ1-2, with D maybe TRBD1 (5 bases). The sample taken for sequencing was PBMCs. The origin of this receptor is a male donor in good health and CMV-seropositive. CDR3 DNA sequence: TGTGCCAGCATTTTTGGCAGGGCGCACTATGGCTACACCTTC. Protein: CASIFGRAHYGYTF.